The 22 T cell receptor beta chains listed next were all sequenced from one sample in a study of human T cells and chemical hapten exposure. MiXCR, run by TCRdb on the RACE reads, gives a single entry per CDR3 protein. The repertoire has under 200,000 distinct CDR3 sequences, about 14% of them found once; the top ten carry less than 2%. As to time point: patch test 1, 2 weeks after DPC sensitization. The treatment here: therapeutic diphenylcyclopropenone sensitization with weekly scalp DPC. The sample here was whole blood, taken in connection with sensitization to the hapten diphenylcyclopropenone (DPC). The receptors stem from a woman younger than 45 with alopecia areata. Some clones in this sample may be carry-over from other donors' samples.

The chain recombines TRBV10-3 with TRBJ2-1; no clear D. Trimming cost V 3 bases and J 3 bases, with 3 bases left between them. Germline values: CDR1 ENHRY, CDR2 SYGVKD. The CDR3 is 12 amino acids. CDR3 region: CAISDRYNEQFF. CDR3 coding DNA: TGTGCCATCAGTGACCGCTACAATGAGCAGTTCTTC.

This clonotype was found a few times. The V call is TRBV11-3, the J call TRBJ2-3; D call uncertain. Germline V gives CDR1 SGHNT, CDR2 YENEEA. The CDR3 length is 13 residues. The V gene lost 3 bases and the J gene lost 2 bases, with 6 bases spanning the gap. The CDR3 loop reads CASSFRDTDTQYF. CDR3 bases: TGTGCCAGCAGCTTTAGGGACACAGATACGCAGTATTTT.

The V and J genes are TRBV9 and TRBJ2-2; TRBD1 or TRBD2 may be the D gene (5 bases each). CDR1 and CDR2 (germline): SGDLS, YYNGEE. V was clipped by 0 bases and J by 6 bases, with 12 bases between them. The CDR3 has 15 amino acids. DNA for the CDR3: TGTGCCAGCAGCGTAGCGGGGCTTGGCCCCGGGGAGCTGTTTTTT. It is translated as CASSVAGLGPGELFF.

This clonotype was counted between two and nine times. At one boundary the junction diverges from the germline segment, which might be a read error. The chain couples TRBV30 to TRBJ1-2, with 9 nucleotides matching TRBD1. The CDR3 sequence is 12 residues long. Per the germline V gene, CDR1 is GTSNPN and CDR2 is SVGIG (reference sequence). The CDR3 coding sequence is TGTGCCTGGAGTGACCGGGACAGGGCTTCGGTCTTC. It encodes CAWSDRDRASVF.

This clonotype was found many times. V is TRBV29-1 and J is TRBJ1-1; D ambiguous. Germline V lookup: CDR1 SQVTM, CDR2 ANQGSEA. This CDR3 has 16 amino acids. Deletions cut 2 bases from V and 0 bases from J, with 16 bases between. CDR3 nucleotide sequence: TGCAGCGTTGAAAGAGGGCTCTCATCCGTGAACACTGAAGCTTTCTTT. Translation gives CSVERGLSSVNTEAFF.

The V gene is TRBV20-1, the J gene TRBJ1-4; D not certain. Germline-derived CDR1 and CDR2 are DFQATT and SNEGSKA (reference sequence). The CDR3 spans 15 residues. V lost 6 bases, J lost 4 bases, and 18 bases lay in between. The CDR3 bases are TGCAGTGCCACCAACCCGGGAATCCTTAATGAAAAACTGTTTTTT. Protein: CSATNPGILNEKLFF.

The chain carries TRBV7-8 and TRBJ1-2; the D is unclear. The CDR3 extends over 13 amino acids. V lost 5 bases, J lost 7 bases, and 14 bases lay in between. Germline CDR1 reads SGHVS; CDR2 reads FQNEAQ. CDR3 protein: CASSQREGSGYTF. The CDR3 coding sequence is TGTGCCAGCAGCCAGAGGGAAGGGAGTGGCTACACCTTC.

In DNA form, the CDR3 reads TGCAGCGTTCGAGGCGGGAGGCTAACCGGGGAGCTGTTTTTT. It yields the protein CSVRGGRLTGELFF. The chain links TRBV29-1 to TRBJ2-2, with 8 positions matching TRBD2. Germline CDR1 is SQVTM and CDR2 is ANQGSEA. V lost 5 bases to trimming and J lost 5 bases; unmatched junction nucleotides: 7. The CDR3 totals 14 residues.

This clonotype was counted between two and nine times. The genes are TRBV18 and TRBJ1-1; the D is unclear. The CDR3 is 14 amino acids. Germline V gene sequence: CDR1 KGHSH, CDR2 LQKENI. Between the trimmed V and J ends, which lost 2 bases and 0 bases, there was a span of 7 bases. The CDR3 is CASSPEVMNTEAFF. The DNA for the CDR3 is TGTGCCAGCTCACCAGAGGTTATGAACACTGAAGCTTTCTTT. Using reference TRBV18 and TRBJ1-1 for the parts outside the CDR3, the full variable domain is NAGVMQNPRHLVRRRGQEARLRCSPMKGHSHVYWYRQLPEEGLKFMVYLQKENIIDESGMPKERFSAEFPKEGPSILRIQQVVRGDSAAYFCASSPEVMNTEAFFGQGTRLTVV.

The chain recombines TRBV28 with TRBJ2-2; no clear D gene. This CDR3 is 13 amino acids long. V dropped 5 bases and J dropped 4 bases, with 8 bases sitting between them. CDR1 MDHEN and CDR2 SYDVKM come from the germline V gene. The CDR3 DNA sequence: TGTGCCAGCAGTACCTATCCCACCGGGGAGCTGTTTTTT. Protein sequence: CASSTYPTGELFF.

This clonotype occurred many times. The CDR3 DNA sequence: TGTGCCAGCAGTTTATCCCTGGGACTAGCGGGAGAGGACGGGGAGCTGTTTTTT. It is translated as CASSLSLGLAGEDGELFF. The V and J genes are TRBV27 and TRBJ2-2, with 14 bases matching TRBD2. Trimming took 0 bases from V and 7 from J; bases not matched to a gene: 7. The CDR3 length is 18 residues. Germline-derived CDR1 and CDR2 are MNHEY and SMNVEV (reference sequence).

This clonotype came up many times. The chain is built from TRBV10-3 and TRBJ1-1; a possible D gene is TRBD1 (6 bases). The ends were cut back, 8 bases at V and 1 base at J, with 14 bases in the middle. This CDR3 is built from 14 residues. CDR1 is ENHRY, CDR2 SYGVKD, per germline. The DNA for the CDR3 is TGTGCCATCGACGCTGGACAGTCGAACACTGAAGCTTTCTTT. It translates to CAIDAGQSNTEAFF.

In DNA, the CDR3 is TGTGCCAGCATAACAAGACAGGGGTCCGAGCAGTACTTC. Encoded protein: CASITRQGSEQYF. The chain uses TRBV28 and TRBJ2-7; 8 bases align to TRBD1. Germline lookup yields CDR1 MDHEN and CDR2 SYDVKM. Losses at the gene ends were 7 bases for V and 6 bases for J; bases not matched to a gene: 8. The CDR3 is made up of 13 amino acids.

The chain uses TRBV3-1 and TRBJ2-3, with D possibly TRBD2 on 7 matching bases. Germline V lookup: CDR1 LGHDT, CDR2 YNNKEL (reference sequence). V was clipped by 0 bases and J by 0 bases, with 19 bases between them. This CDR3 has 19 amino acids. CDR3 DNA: TGTGCCAGCAGCCAAGAGGGGGCTGTTTTGCGGGGGAGCACAGATACGCAGTATTTT. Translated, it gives CASSQEGAVLRGSTDTQYF.

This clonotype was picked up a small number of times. In DNA form, the CDR3 reads TGTGCCAGCAACCTCGCCGGTCGAAGCATTAACTATGGCTACACCTTC. Translated, it gives CASNLAGRSINYGYTF. The chain joins TRBV28 to TRBJ1-2; the D is unclear. Germline values: CDR1 MDHEN, CDR2 SYDVKM. This CDR3 has 16 residues. The germline V and J ends were trimmed by 7 bases and 1 base, with 19 bases remaining between them.

CDR3 sequence: CSVTWGDTQYF. CDR3 DNA: TGCAGCGTTACTTGGGGCGATACGCAGTATTTT. The V call is TRBV29-1, the J call TRBJ2-3, with D possibly matching TRBD1 (5 bases). Trimming took off 5 bases at V and 6 bases at J, with 9 bases between the two ends. CDR1 and CDR2 (germline): SQVTM, ANQGSEA. CDR3 length: 11 amino acids.

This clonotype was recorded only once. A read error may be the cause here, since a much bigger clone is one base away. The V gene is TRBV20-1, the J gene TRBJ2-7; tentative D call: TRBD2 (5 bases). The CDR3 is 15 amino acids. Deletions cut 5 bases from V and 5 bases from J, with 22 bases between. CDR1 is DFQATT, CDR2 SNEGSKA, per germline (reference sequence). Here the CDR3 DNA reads TGCAGTGCTTTTCGGATGGGGTCGCGAGGGAACGAGCAGTACTTC. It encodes CSAFRMGSRGNEQYF.

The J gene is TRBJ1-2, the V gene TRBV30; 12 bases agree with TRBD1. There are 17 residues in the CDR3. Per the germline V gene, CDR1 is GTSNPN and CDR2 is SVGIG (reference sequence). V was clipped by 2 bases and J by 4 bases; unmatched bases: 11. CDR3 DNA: TGTGCCTGGAGTTTACCGGGACAGGGGGCCCCTATCTATGGCTACACCTTC. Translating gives CAWSLPGQGAPIYGYTF.

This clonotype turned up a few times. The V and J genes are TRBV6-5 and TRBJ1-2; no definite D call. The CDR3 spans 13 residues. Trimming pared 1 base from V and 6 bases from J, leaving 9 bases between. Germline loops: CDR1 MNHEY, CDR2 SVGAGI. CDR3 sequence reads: CASSYLGLDGYTF. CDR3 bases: TGTGCCAGCAGTTACTTGGGGTTAGATGGCTACACCTTC.

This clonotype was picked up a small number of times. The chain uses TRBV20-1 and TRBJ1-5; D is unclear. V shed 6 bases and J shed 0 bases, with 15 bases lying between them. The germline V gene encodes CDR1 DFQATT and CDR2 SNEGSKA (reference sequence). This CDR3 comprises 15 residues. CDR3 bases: TGCAGTGCCCTCGGTTTTGGCCTTAGCAATCAGCCCCAGCATTTT. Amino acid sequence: CSALGFGLSNQPQHF.

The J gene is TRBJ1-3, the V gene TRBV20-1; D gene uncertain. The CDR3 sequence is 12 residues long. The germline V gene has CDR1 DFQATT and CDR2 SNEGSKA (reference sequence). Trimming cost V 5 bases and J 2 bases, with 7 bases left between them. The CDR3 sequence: CSAPTTGNTIYF. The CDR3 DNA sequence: TGCAGTGCTCCTACTACTGGAAACACCATATATTTT.

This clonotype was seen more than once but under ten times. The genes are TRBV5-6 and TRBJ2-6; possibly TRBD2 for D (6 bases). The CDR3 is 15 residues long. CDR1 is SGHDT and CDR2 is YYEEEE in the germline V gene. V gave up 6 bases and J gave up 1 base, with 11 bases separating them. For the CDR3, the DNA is TGTGCCAGCATCCCGGCGGGGTCTGGGGCCAACGTCCTGACTTTC. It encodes CASIPAGSGANVLTF.